This TCR beta chain came from a study of OX40 agonist ivuxolimab in advanced cancers. As for the study in general: Age averaged around 60 years (range about 20 to 80), and roughly 82% were male.

Profiling relied on immunoSEQ multiplex PCR, and the TCRdb table lists in-frame clones only, not all of them. The data show over 20,000 clones, around 87% seen once. The trim removed 0 bases at V and 3 bases at J, leaving 7 bases unmatched. The CDR3 has 16 residues. Germline V gene data show CDR1 as MGHRA and CDR2 as YSYEKL. The clonotype originates from an adult with an advanced solid tumor such as melanoma, head and neck, liver or kidney cancer. The material was CD4+ or CD8+ T cells sorted from blood, obtained in a trial of the OX40 agonist ivuxolimab. This chain uses TRBV4-1 with TRBJ1-2; 7 positions match TRBD1. CDR3 coding DNA: TGCGCCAGCAGCCAAGATTCACCGGGACAGTACTATGGCTACACCTTC. Its translation: CASSQDSPGQYYGYTF.